This TCR beta chain comes out of a study of blood T cell repertoires in COVID-19 (dated by TCRdb to the early 2020s). Concerning the study at large: Collaborator samples came from the United States, Italy and Spain and covered acute and convalescent phases of COVID-19. A freely available public database, intended as a resource for researchers studying the immune response to SARS-CoV-2, is where the repertoires were released. The prospective study material was composed of cDNA or gDNA derived from T cells, B-cell-depleted T cells, or PBMCs. The dataset comprised deeply sampled blood TCRbeta repertoires from subjects exposed to, actively infected with, or recovered from COVID-19. Where available, HLA class I and class II types were taken from metadata supplied by the sample provider and were not determined by assay-based typing. Sample metadata almost always included a de-identified subject ID, COVID-19 status, age in years and sex. The samples were drawn from the first 160 participants of the ongoing ImmuneRACE study and from 1,254 subjects provided by 6 global collaborators. What the authors observed across the whole study: How much clinical and demographic metadata was included differed by source and by participant, and the metadata was provided uncurated.

Each collaborating institution followed its own protocols to collect whole blood in K2EDTA tubes. For TCRbeta analysis, collaborators shipped samples in one of three forms: frozen whole blood, isolated PBMCs, or DNA extracted from either of those sample types. Points on this clone: Its antigen specificity is not known. Base-call qualities are not available, and no considerably larger clone is one nucleotide away.

CDR1 and CDR2 (MNHNS, SASEGT) derive from the germline V gene. Trimming removed 1 base from V and 3 bases from J; the gene matches leave 1 base unexplained. The CDR3 spans 14 residues, from the cysteine through the phenylalanine. The CDR3 DNA has 42 bases and is translated from base 1. The immunoSEQ Assay, a bias-controlled multiplex PCR, was used to amplify TCRbeta CDR3 regions from genomic DNA. Per the authors' processing: Within the assay, amplification of reference gene primers was used to estimate how many nucleated cells each sample contained. Sequence reads were collapsed and filtered to measure the absolute abundance of every unique TCRbeta CDR3 rearrangement. For each sample, productive Simpson clonality was calculated as the square root of Simpson's diversity index across productive rearrangements. The table was pulled from immuneACCESS by TCRdb, which kept in-frame rearrangements only. Such tables lose some clones; where checked, under half of the loss comes from unresolved V genes, and the rest has no known cause. V, J and clone size reflect that table, while D and trimming were determined from the DNA. A total of under 200,000 clones appear in this sample, around 83% of them only once. The ten largest clones take up 1.5% of the sample.

In this chain, TRBV6-1 is recombined with TRBJ1-1, with 8 central nucleotides matching TRBD1. The receptor was derived from a human donor in a cohort sampled during active COVID-19. The sequenced material came from peripheral blood. At the DNA level, the sequence is TGTGCCAGCAGTGAAGACAGGGGGGACACTGAAGCTTTCTTT. This translates into CASSEDRGDTEAFF.